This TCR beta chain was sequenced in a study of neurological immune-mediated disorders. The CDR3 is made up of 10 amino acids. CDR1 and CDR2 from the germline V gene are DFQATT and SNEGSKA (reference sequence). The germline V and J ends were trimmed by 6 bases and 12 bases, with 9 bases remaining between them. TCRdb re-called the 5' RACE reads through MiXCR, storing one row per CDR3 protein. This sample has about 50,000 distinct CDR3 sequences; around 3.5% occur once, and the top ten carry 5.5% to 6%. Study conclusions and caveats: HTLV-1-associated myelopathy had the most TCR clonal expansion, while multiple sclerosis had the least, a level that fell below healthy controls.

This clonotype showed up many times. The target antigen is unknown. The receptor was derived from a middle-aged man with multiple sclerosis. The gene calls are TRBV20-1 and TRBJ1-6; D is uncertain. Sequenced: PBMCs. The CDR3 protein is CSAYRGPLHF. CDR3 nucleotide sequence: TGCAGTGCCTACCGGGGACCCCTCCACTTT.